The 9 T cell receptor beta chains below all came from one sample that was sequenced in a study of shared clonotypes between healthy human individuals. The table came from immunoSEQ multiplex PCR; TCRdb's copy has only in-frame clones and leaves some out. The sample carries fewer than 3 million clones, approximately 90% recorded once. Material: naive CD4+ T cells from PBMCs. Subset in this sample: CD45RA+ positively selected. The source of these receptors is a man between 18 and 35 years old in good health. Some clones in this sample may be carry-over from other donors' samples.

The gene calls are TRBV30 and TRBJ1-2; D is ambiguous. The CDR3 length is 16 residues. V was pared by 0 bases and J by 0 bases, with 14 bases between. Per the germline V gene, CDR1 is GTSNPN and CDR2 is SVGIG (reference sequence). The CDR3 nucleotides are TGTGCCTGGAGTGTACTTGGCGGTGGGTCTAACTATGGCTACACCTTC. Protein product: CAWSVLGGGSNYGYTF.

This clone showed up just once. The chain has TRBV27 and TRBJ1-2, with D perhaps TRBD1 (5 bases). Germline values: CDR1 MNHEY, CDR2 SMNVEV (reference sequence). The length of the CDR3 is 15 residues. Trimming took 6 bases from V and 8 from J, leaving 22 bases between them. The CDR3 coding sequence is TGTGCCAGCAGGGGGACTTCAGGTGCCTCCTACGGCTACACCTTC. This encodes CASRGTSGASYGYTF.

The V and J genes are TRBV5-5 and TRBJ1-3; D uncertain. With 5 bases removed from V and 3 bases from J, the gap between germline ends came to 9 bases. The CDR3 is made up of 13 amino acids. Germline CDR1 reads SGHKS; CDR2 reads YYEKEE (reference sequence). CDR3 protein: CASRPANGNTIYF. CDR3 nucleotides: TGTGCCAGCAGACCAGCGAATGGAAACACCATATATTTT.

The gene calls are TRBV5-1 and TRBJ2-5; D unclear. The CDR3 has 15 amino acids. Germline loops: CDR1 SGHRS, CDR2 YFSETQ. Trimming removed 6 bases at V and 2 bases at J, with 17 bases between. CDR3 DNA sequence: TGCGCCAGCAAGCATTTTCCGGGCCAACAAGAGACCCAGTACTTC. Translated, it gives CASKHFPGQQETQYF.

The rearrangement joins TRBV2 to TRBJ1-1, with D hard to call. This CDR3 is 13 amino acids long. CDR1 and CDR2 from the germline V gene are SNHLY and FYNNEI. V lost 6 bases, J lost 1 base, and 9 bases lay in between. The CDR3, as DNA: TGTGCCAGCAGCGTACAGTGGAACACTGAAGCTTTCTTT. As protein: CASSVQWNTEAFF.

This clone was detected only once. The CDR3 is CASSRGGQELYEQYF. DNA for the CDR3: TGCGCCAGCTCCCGGGGGGGACAGGAGCTTTACGAGCAGTACTTC. The chain is built from TRBV5-1 and TRBJ2-7, with D tentatively TRBD1 or TRBD2 (8 bases each). With 7 bases removed from V and 4 bases from J, the gap between germline ends came to 21 bases. Germline CDR1 and CDR2: SGHRS and YFSETQ. This CDR3 has 15 amino acids.

About this clone: The same CDR3 is also encoded by other DNA sequences in this sample. The chain couples TRBV15 to TRBJ2-7; TRBD2 might be the D (5 bases). Trimming pared 1 base from V and 6 bases from J, leaving 7 bases between. The CDR3 loop spans 12 amino acids. Per germline, CDR1 LNHNV and CDR2 YYDKDF (reference sequence). The CDR3, as DNA: TGTGCCACCAGCAGAGCTCGGGGCGAGCAGTACTTC. The encoded protein is CATSRARGEQYF.

This chain links TRBV28 with TRBJ1-2, with 8 bases that match TRBD1. The CDR3 has 15 residues. The germline CDR1 and CDR2 sequences are MDHEN and SYDVKM. V lost 11 bases and J lost 2; bases outside the gene matches: 13. In DNA, the CDR3 is TGTGCCCTAAAACGACCCGGACAGGGCAACTATGGCTACACCTTC. It encodes CALKRPGQGNYGYTF.

The V gene is TRBV28, the J gene TRBJ2-7, with D unclear. V shed 0 bases and J shed 1 base, with 16 bases lying between them. Germline V CDR1 and CDR2: MDHEN, SYDVKM. CDR3 size: 17 residues. The CDR3 loop is CASSLWGSLGLSYEQYF. The CDR3 bases are TGTGCCAGCAGTTTATGGGGTTCGTTAGGGCTGTCCTACGAGCAGTACTTC.